This record covers a single TCR beta chain. Libraries were prepared by immunoSEQ multiplex PCR; TCRdb keeps only in-frame clonotypes and omits some of them. The sample carries about 78,000 clones, 95% to 97% recorded once. This entry belongs to a study of cytomegalovirus exposure and HLA in healthy donors. CDR3 length: 15 residues. V dropped 3 bases and J dropped 2; count of bases not matched to a gene: 5. Germline-derived CDR1 and CDR2 are MGHRA and YSYEKL. The chain joins TRBV4-1 to TRBJ2-3; 7 bases align to TRBD2. Sequenced input: PBMCs. The receptor comes from a man between 18 and 35 years old in good health and CMV-seropositive. Here the CDR3 DNA reads TGCGCCAGCAGCCATTGGCGGGAGTCCACAGATACGCAGTATTTT. Translating gives CASSHWRESTDTQYF.